This T cell receptor (beta chain) was sequenced for a study of cytomegalovirus exposure and HLA in healthy donors. Findings and limits, study-wide: Most TCR sequences proved rare, with some public TCRs found in many donors. Association of 15,000 to 20,000 TCR beta sequences with HLA alleles was found at 0.05 false discovery rate in a later analysis. In a later analysis, donors in an Asian-associated ancestry cluster reportedly had fewer N-insertions in productive TCRs than the cohort mean. Further analysis, carried out later, found HLA-associated TCR beta chains more clonally expanded than equally common other chains.

PCR primers comprised 60 Vbeta and 13 Jbeta primers. Sequencing used immunoSEQ multiplex PCR; TCRdb keeps in-frame clones, though not all of them. This repertoire shows 150,000 to 200,000 clones, about four fifths found once; its top ten account for 1.5%. In the case of this clone: Its antigen is unknown.

The CDR3 has 15 residues. V was shortened by 2 bases and J by 0 bases, with 10 bases between the two germline ends. CDR1 and CDR2 from the germline V gene are MNHNS and SASEGT. This clonotype was sampled from a girl between 10 and 17 years old in good health and CMV-seropositive. This chain connects TRBV6-1 to TRBJ1-2; tentatively, D is TRBD1 (6 bases). The material sequenced was PBMCs. CDR3 in DNA: TGTGCCAGCAGTGAAAGGGCAGGGGCTAACTATGGCTACACCTTC. Translation gives CASSERAGANYGYTF.